This T cell receptor (beta chain) was found in a study of molecular identifiers for immune sequencing clone quantification listed by TCRdb under 2018. At the level of the whole study: For a replicate experiment, RNA from around 20,000 or 100,000 naive CD8 T cells was divided into five aliquots, of which four were sequenced. CD8 T cells were used in a methods study to benchmark molecular-identifier clustering-based TCR repertoire sequencing (MIDCIRS) and TCR RNA copy counting.

General conclusions and limits of the study: The naive libraries included spiked-in Jurkat TCR RNA (about ten copies' worth), and this Jurkat TCR RNA is not part of the donor repertoire. Around 2.8 recovered TCR RNA copies per cell were obtained by modeling, versus roughly 10 by digital PCR, implying a capture efficiency of 25% to 30%. Highly expanded clone sizes could be underestimated because identical TCR molecules may share a barcode. Even against a background of some 920,000 naive CD8 T cells, spiked-in Jurkat TCR RNA amounting to a single cell's worth was reported to be detectable. Without barcode sub-clustering, chimeric consensus sequences inflated TCR diversity; chimeras reached as high as 47%. In CMV-specific effector cells, clones with more than 20 RNA copies accounted for over 98% of molecules, whereas in naive cells such clones accounted for under 1%.

From its cysteine to its phenylalanine, the CDR3 spans 12 amino acids. The only DNA kept is the CDR3, 36 bases in frame from the first base. Based on the germline V gene (reference sequence), the CDR1 and CDR2 sequences are SEHNR and FQNEAQ. V drops 8 bases and J drops 8 bases, leaving 15 bases in between. This clonotype appeared many times. Its specific antigen is unknown. There are no base qualities to consult, and no much larger clone falls within one base. Libraries were prepared through PCR. The instrument was a NextSeq 500. Bulk TCR libraries were generated as previously described, with the TCR primers listed in Table S5 used. The Qiagen AllPrep DNA/RNA kit was used to purify total RNA. Before analysis, reads from multiple sequencing runs of one library were combined. In the original analysis: Only reads with exact TCR constant sequence were kept, trimmed to 150 nt, and grouped by their 12-nt molecular barcodes. Within each barcode group, reads were sub-clustered at a 15% Levenshtein threshold, and quality-weighted consensus sequences were built per RNA molecule. Non-functional sequences were filtered out, along with any lower-count sequence sitting one edit away from another sequence. Barcode sub-clusters with fewer than 20% of the maximum read count were removed, based on fitting two negative binomial distributions. TCRdb applied fastp at Q25 and MiXCR to the public reads, then kept only in-frame beta chains. Rows merge per CDR3 protein into single entries with the most common DNA and genes. The V and J calls reflect TCRdb's pipeline rather than the authors' work. The table for this sample lists around 480,000 distinct CDR3 sequences; 25% of them were counted only once. The ten top clones hold approximately 0.76% of the sample.

Libraries of naive CD8 T cells were built from anywhere between about 17,000 and 1,000,000 sorted cells, with 10%, 30% or 50% of the purified RNA used. On a BD FACSAria II, naive CD8 T cells were FACS-sorted as CD8+CD4-CCR7+CD45RA+ and collected into RLT Plus buffer. Under 11 TCR copies' worth of Jurkat RNA were spiked into roughly 19,000-1,000,000 naive CD8 T cell samples to test detection sensitivity. CD8 T cells were enriched using RosetteSep CD8+ T Cell Enrichment Cocktail and Ficoll-Paque, and the enriched cells then underwent ACK red cell lysis. This receptor chain uses TRBV7-9 and TRBJ1-2, with a tentative D gene TRBD1 over 5 matching bases. This receptor was taken from a human donor in good health. Some libraries in this study had Jurkat cell RNA spiked in. Sequenced material: naive CD8+ T cells from blood, with Jurkat cell RNA spiked in. In light of the paper, this sample's cell subset or site label describes: FACS-sorted CD8+CD4-CCR7+CD45RA+ naive T cells. The DNA is as follows: TGTGCCAGCTGGGGCCGAGAAGGAGGCTACACCTTC. Its amino acids are CASWGREGGYTF.